Sequencing of this T cell receptor beta chain was carried out in a study of OX40 agonist ivuxolimab in advanced cancers. Study-level results: Compared with others, partial responders at 0.1-3.0 mg/kg displayed clonal expansion among the lowest.

TCRdb's table, derived via immunoSEQ multiplex PCR, lists solely in-frame clones and lacks some. The table lists about 130,000 clones, about 90% of them singletons. Remarks on this clone: Its antigen is not identified.

Deletions cut 5 bases from V and 4 bases from J, with 15 bases between. The CDR3 runs 15 residues. Germline values: CDR1 LNHDA, CDR2 SQIVND (reference sequence). The sequence derives from an adult with an advanced solid tumor such as melanoma, head and neck, liver or kidney cancer. This specimen was CD4+ or CD8+ T cells sorted from blood, taken in a trial of the OX40 agonist ivuxolimab. The gene calls are TRBV19 and TRBJ1-3; D is uncertain. CDR3 coding DNA: TGTGCCAGTAGTTCGAGTGCGATTAGAGGAAACACCATATATTTT. Translating gives CASSSSAIRGNTIYF.